This T cell receptor beta chain was identified during a study of T cell repertoires in cytomegalovirus infection. Study-level information: It was the public TCR beta signatures that indicated both CMV infection and matching HLA type.

This clonotype came up many times. Its cognate antigen is unknown. MiXCR was run by TCRdb on the reads, yielding one entry per CDR3 protein. The sample includes approximately 260,000 distinct CDR3 sequences, 22% of them seen just once. CDR3 size: 15 residues. V gave up 0 bases and J gave up 3 bases, with 9 bases separating them. Germline V gives CDR1 SGHTA, CDR2 FQGNSA. Study results and limitations: People with CMV and the relevant HLA were identified by cumulative public TCR beta family frequency. Dominating the ex vivo response were TCR beta clonotypes that were CMV-specific and HLA-C-restricted.

The specimen comprised cultured PBMCs, sampled from culture after CMV antigen stimulation. The TCR originated in a human donor in good health (CMV status not recorded). Some clones in this sample may be carry-over from other donors' samples. The genes are TRBV7-2 and TRBJ2-1; D call uncertain. CDR3 coding DNA: TGTGCCAGCAGCTTAGCGTTAAGTTACTACAATGAGCAGTTCTTC. As protein: CASSLALSYYNEQFF.